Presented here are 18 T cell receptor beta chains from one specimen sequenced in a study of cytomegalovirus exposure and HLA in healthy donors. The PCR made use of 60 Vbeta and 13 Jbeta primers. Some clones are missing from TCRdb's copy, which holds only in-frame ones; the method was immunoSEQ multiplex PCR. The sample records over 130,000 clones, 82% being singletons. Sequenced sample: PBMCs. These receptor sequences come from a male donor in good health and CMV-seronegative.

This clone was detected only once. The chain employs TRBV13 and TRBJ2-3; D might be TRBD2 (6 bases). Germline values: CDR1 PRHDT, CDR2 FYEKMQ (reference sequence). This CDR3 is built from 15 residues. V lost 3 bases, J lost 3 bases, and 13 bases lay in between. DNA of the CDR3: TGTGCCAGCAGCTTCCCCGCGGAGGGAACAGATACGCAGTATTTT. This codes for CASSFPAEGTDTQYF. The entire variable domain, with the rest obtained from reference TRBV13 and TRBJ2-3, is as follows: AAGVIQSPRHLIKEKRETATLKCYPIPRHDTVYWYQQGPGQDPQFLISFYEKMQSDKGSIPDRFSAQQFSDYHSELNMSSLELGDSALYFCASSFPAEGTDTQYFGPGTRLTVL.

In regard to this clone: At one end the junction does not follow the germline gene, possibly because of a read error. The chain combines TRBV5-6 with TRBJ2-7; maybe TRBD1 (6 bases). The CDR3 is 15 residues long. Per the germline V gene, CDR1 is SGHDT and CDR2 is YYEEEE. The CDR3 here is CASSPTAGVEAYPDF. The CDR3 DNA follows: TGTGCCAGCAGCCCAACCGCAGGGGTCGAGGCTTACCCGGACTTC.

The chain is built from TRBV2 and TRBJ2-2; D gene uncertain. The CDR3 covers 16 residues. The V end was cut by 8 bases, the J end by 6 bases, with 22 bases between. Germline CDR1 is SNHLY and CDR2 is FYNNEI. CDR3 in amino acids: CASLRSGLGTSGELFF. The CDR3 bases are TGTGCCAGCCTACGTAGTGGGCTCGGAACATCCGGGGAGCTGTTTTTT.

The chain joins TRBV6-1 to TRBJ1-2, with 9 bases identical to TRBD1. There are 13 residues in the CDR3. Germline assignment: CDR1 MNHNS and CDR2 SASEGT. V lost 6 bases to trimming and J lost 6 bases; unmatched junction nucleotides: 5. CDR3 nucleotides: TGTGCCAGCAGACCCCGGACAGGGGATGGCTACACCTTC. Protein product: CASRPRTGDGYTF.

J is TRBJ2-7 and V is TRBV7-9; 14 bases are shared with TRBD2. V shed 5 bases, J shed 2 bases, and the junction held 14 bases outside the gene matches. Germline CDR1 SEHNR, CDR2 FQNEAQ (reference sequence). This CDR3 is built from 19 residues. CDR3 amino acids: CASSRSDRGGLAGAYEQYF. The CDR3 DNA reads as TGTGCCAGCAGCCGATCGGACAGGGGGGGACTAGCGGGAGCCTACGAGCAGTACTTC.

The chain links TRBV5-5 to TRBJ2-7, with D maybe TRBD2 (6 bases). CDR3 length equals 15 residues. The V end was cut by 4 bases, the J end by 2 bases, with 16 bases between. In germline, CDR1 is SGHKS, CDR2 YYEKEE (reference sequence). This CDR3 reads CASSPAGLQAYEQYF. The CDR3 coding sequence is TGTGCCAGCAGCCCCGCGGGACTTCAAGCCTACGAGCAGTACTTC.

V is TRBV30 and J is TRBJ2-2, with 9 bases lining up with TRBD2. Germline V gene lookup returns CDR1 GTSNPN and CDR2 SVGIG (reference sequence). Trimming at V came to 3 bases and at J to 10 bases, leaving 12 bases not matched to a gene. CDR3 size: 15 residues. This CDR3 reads CAWSLMAGGPEELFF. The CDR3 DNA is TGTGCCTGGAGCCTAATGGCGGGAGGGCCTGAGGAGCTGTTTTTT.

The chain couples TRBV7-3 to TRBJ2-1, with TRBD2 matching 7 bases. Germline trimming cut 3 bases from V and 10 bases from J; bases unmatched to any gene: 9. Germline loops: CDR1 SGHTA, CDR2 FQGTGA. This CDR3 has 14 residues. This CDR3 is CASSFGTINEEQFF. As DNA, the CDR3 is TGTGCCAGCAGCTTCGGGACTATTAATGAGGAGCAGTTCTTC.

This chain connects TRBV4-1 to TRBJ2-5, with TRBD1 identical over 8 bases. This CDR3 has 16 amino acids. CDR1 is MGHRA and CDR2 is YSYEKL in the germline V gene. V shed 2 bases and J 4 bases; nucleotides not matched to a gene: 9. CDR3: CASSQYGTGGGETQYF. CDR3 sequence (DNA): TGCGCCAGCAGCCAATACGGGACAGGTGGGGGAGAGACCCAGTACTTC.

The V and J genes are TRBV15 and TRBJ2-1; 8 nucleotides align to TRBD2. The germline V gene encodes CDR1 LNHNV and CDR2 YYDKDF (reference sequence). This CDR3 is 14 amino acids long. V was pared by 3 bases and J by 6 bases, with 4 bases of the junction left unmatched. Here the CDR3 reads CATSSLTSANEQFF. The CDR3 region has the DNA TGTGCCACCAGCAGCCTGACTAGCGCCAATGAGCAGTTCTTC.

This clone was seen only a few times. The CDR3 DNA follows: TGTGCCAGCAGTTATAATATAGGAGAGGTTCGCATTGGCTACACCTTC. It specifies CASSYNIGEVRIGYTF. The rearrangement links TRBV6-5 to TRBJ1-2; D not certain. Germline V gives CDR1 MNHEY, CDR2 SVGAGI. The CDR3 spans 16 residues. V lost 3 bases to trimming and J lost 7 bases, with 21 bases between them.

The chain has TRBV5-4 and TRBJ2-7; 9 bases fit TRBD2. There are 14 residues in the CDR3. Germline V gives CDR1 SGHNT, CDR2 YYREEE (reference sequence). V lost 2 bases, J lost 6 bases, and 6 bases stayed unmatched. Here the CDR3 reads CASSLGGREGEQYF. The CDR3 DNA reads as TGTGCCAGCAGCTTAGGCGGGAGGGAGGGCGAGCAGTACTTC.

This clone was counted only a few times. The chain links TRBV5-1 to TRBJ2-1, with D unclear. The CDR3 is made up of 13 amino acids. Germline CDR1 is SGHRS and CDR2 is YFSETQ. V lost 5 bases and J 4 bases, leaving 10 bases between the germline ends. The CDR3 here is CASSPLVYNEQFF. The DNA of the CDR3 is TGCGCCAGCAGTCCTCTAGTTTACAATGAGCAGTTCTTC.

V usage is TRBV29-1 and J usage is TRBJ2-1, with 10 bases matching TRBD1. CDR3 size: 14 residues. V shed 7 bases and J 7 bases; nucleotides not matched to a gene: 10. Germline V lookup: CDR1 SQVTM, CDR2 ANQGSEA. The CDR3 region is CSASRDRGSNEQFF. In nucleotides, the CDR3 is TGCAGCGCTTCTAGGGACAGGGGCTCGAATGAGCAGTTCTTC.

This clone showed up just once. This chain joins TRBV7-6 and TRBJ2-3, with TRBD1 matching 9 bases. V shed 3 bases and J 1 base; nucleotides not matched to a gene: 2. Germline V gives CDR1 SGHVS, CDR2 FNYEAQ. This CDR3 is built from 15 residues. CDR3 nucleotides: TGTGCCAGCAGCTTGCGGGACAGGGGCACAGATACGCAGTATTTT. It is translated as CASSLRDRGTDTQYF.

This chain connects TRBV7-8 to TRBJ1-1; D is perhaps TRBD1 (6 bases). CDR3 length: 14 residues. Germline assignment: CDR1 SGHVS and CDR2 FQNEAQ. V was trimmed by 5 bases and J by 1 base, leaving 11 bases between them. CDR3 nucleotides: TGTGCCAGCAGCCCCAGGACAGAGAACACTGAAGCTTTCTTT. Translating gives CASSPRTENTEAFF.

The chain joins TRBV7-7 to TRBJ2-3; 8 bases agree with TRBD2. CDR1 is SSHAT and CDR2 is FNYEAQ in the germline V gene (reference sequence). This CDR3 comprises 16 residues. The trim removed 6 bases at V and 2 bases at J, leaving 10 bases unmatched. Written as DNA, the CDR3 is TGTGCCAGCAGTCCGGGCGGGAGGAGATACACAGATACGCAGTATTTT. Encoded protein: CASSPGGRRYTDTQYF.

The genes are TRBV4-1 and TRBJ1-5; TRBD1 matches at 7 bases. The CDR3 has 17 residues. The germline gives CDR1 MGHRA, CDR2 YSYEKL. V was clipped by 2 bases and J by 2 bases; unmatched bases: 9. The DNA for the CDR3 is TGCGCCAGCAGCCAATTTGCTGGACAGGAGGGCAATCAGCCCCAGCATTTT. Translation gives CASSQFAGQEGNQPQHF.